This is a list of T cell receptor beta chains from one sample in a study of T cell clusters in autoimmune cytopenias. TCRdb re-called the multiplex PCR reads; one entry per CDR3 protein, DNA not given. The sample table includes under 8,500 distinct CDR3 sequences. The same data also went into a second study, on T cell repertoires in aging, cancer and after chemotherapy.

Sequenced sample: peripheral blood. These receptors were collected from a human donor in good health. Both conserved end residues are part of each CDR3. The order of the fields is V gene, clone size, J gene, CDR3 protein. Size values are once, few and many counts, or a class for expanded clones, and some rows have none.

TRBV6-1	medium-sized	TRBJ2-6	CASSEEDASGANVLTF
TRBV13	medium-sized	TRBJ2-1	CASKLLGNGQGGQFF
TRBV6-4	medium-sized	TRBJ2-3	CASSASGGTDTQYF
TRBV6-5	medium-sized	TRBJ2-3	CASSYSSRTDTQYF
TRBV5-4	.	TRBJ1-6	CASSVWGVYSPLHF
TRBV15	.	TRBJ1-4	CATSRTGRLEKLFF
TRBV6-5	.	TRBJ1-2	CASKTGVDYGYTF
TRBV19	medium-sized	TRBJ2-1	CASSWVSGGLNEQFF
TRBV19	medium-sized	TRBJ1-2	CASSSGGRNYGYTF
TRBV12-3/TRBV12-4	medium-sized	TRBJ2-2	CASSPDRGNTGELFF
TRBV6-4	.	TRBJ2-3	CASSVSNADTQYF
TRBV6-6	.	TRBJ2-5	CASSYSRGAGRETQYF
TRBV6-5	.	TRBJ1-2	CASRPGQNNGYTF
TRBV6-5	medium-sized	TRBJ2-3	CASSSSWGATDTQYF
TRBV30	.	TRBJ2-1	CAWSVLAGPYNEQFF
TRBV6-5	medium-sized	TRBJ2-1	CASSYWGNEQFF
TRBV6-1	medium-sized	TRBJ2-7	CASSEARAGSHEQYF
TRBV12-3/TRBV12-4	.	TRBJ1-4	CASSLSQTNEKLFF
TRBV11-1	medium-sized	TRBJ2-1	CASSNGLGSYNEQFF
TRBV5-4	medium-sized	TRBJ2-3	CASSSPKRSGGPTDTQYF
TRBV19	.	TRBJ2-1	CASSIGSGQGPNNEQFF
TRBV19	medium-sized	TRBJ2-5	CASSKGTDSGVETQYF
TRBV27	.	TRBJ1-3	CASSYVPLSGNTIYF
TRBV30	medium-sized	TRBJ2-6	CAWNTGAGANVLTF